This T cell receptor (beta chain) derives from a study of T cell responses to AZD1222 COVID-19 vaccine. This CDR3 contains 15 residues. Germline values: CDR1 GTSNPN, CDR2 SVGIG (reference sequence). The ends lost 2 bases at V and 7 bases at J; junction bases unmatched: 7. The assay was immunoSEQ multiplex PCR, and TCRdb's table has in-frame clones only and misses some. The table lists about 81,000 clones, approximately 85% of them singletons. The receptor's source is an adult who received the AZD1222 COVID-19 vaccine. This chain links TRBV30 with TRBJ1-6; 8 bases line up with TRBD1. The specimen was peripheral blood, collected 28 days after the second AZD1222 dose. The CDR3 DNA sequence: TGTGCCTGGAGTTTCTCCCGGACAGGGAATTCACCCCTCCACTTT. Translation: CAWSFSRTGNSPLHF.